These 13 T cell receptor beta chains originate from one sample sequenced in a study of T-cell reconstitution after alpha-beta-depleted transplantation in children. Preparation of the TCRbeta library was carried out with unique molecular identifiers. TCRdb fed the PCR reads into MiXCR, producing one record per CDR3 protein. The sample records roughly 82,000 distinct CDR3 sequences, about 14% being singletons. Sample: PBMCs, mostly from graft donor cells, taken 180 days after TCRalphabeta/CD19-depleted stem cell transplant. The receptors were gathered from a male patient aged 2 to 9 who had a stem cell transplant for acute lymphoblastic leukemia, so the T cells may come from the graft donor.

This clonotype was observed a handful of times. The gene calls are TRBV12-3 or TRBV12-4 and TRBJ2-1, with D perhaps TRBD2 (5 bases). The CDR3 is 13 residues long. Trimming took off 7 bases at V and 5 bases at J, with 12 bases between the two ends. CDR3 residues: CASTLRRDNEQFF. CDR3 bases: TGTGCCAGCACTCTGCGGCGGGACAATGAGCAGTTCTTC.

This clonotype was observed a few times. V usage is TRBV28 and J usage is TRBJ1-2; D gene unclear. Trimming shortened V by 7 bases and J by 4 bases, and 16 bases separated the two germline ends. The CDR3 consists of 14 residues. In germline, CDR1 is MDHEN, CDR2 SYDVKM. The CDR3 sequence is CASTRPAALYGYTF. The CDR3, as DNA: TGTGCCAGCACCCGCCCCGCAGCACTCTATGGCTACACCTTC.

The chain carries TRBV7-2 and TRBJ2-4; TRBD1 agrees at 8 bases. The CDR3 totals 13 residues. From germline, CDR1 is SGHTA and CDR2 FQGNSA. Trimming cost V 5 bases and J 5 bases; bases outside gene matches: 2. CDR3 in amino acids: CASSPGGQNIQYF. In DNA, the CDR3 is TGTGCCAGCAGCCCAGGGGGCCAAAACATTCAGTACTTC.

In its sample, this clonotype was seen many times. V usage is TRBV10-3 and J usage is TRBJ2-5, with 11 bases matching TRBD2. Germline-derived CDR1 and CDR2 are ENHRY and SYGVKD. The trim removed 4 bases at V and 5 bases at J, leaving 3 bases unmatched. This CDR3 has 14 amino acids. The CDR3 DNA reads TGTGCCATCAGTGGGACTAGCGGGTTTGAGACCCAGTACTTC. This encodes CAISGTSGFETQYF.

In this sample, this clonotype turned up a few times. The chain combines TRBV5-1 with TRBJ2-7; 9 positions match TRBD2. From germline, CDR1 is SGHRS and CDR2 YFSETQ. There are 15 residues in the CDR3. With V trimmed by 0 bases and J by 0 bases, 1 base remained unmatched. The CDR3 DNA is TGCGCCAGCAGCTTGGGACTAGCGGACTCCTACGAGCAGTACTTC. Translation gives CASSLGLADSYEQYF.

This clonotype was observed many times. Written as DNA, the CDR3 is TGCAGTGCTAAAAGGGGACAGCCCACAGATACGCAGTATTTT. Translation: CSAKRGQPTDTQYF. V is TRBV20-1 and J is TRBJ2-3; 7 bases fit TRBD1. Germline V gene lookup returns CDR1 DFQATT and CDR2 SNEGSKA (reference sequence). After removal of 4 bases from V and 2 bases from J, the junction contained 6 bases not matched to a gene. The CDR3 sequence is 14 residues long.

This clonotype was observed a few times. This sequence joins TRBV18 and TRBJ1-2; D unresolved. The CDR3 is 13 residues long. The V end lost 1 base, the J end lost 8 bases, and 11 bases lay between the germline ends. CDR1 is KGHSH, CDR2 LQKENI, per germline. CDR3 loop: CASSPRAAPGYTF. For the CDR3, the DNA is TGTGCCAGCTCACCACGGGCGGCTCCGGGCTACACCTTC.

This chain joins TRBV20-1 and TRBJ2-2; the D is unclear. The V end was cut by 0 bases, the J end by 3 bases, with 8 bases between. Germline-derived CDR1 and CDR2 are DFQATT and SNEGSKA (reference sequence). CDR3 length equals 14 residues. Here the CDR3 reads CSARDHRDTGELFF. Here the CDR3 DNA reads TGCAGTGCTAGAGATCATCGAGACACCGGGGAGCTGTTTTTT.

CDR3 nucleotides: TGTGCCAGCAGCCAAGCTGGCTTCGGGGGAGGTACGCAGTATTTT. It is translated as CASSQAGFGGGTQYF. The chain joins TRBV3-1 to TRBJ2-3; D is perhaps TRBD2 (6 bases). V lost 1 base and J 8 bases, leaving 16 bases between the germline ends. The V gene's germline CDR1 is LGHDT and CDR2 YNNKEL (reference sequence). The length of the CDR3 is 15 residues.

This chain joins TRBV5-1 and TRBJ2-5; D unresolved. V was clipped by 0 bases and J by 1 base, with 7 bases between them. The V gene's germline CDR1 is SGHRS and CDR2 YFSETQ. The CDR3 loop spans 14 amino acids. This CDR3 reads CASSLAPPQETQYF. The CDR3 DNA reads as TGCGCCAGCAGCTTGGCCCCCCCCCAAGAGACCCAGTACTTC.

The chain carries TRBV20-1 and TRBJ2-3; TRBD2 is a possible D gene (6 bases). Trimming removed 0 bases from V and 1 base from J, with 11 bases in between. The CDR3 contains 15 residues. The germline gives CDR1 DFQATT, CDR2 SNEGSKA (reference sequence). The CDR3 protein is CSARDWVAGTDTQYF. The CDR3 DNA is TGCAGTGCTAGAGATTGGGTAGCGGGCACAGATACGCAGTATTTT.

As regards this clonotype: In this CDR3 the conserved last residue, phenylalanine or tryptophan, is missing, so a read error is likely. The chain joins TRBV20-1 to TRBJ2-3; 9 positions agree with TRBD2. The CDR3 is 14 residues long. The germline gives CDR1 DFQATT, CDR2 SNEGSKA (reference sequence). V dropped 3 bases and J dropped 4; count of bases not matched to a gene: 5. CDR3 nucleotides: TGCAGTGCTAGTAAAGCGGGAGGTCCAGATACGCAGTATATT. It is translated as CSASKAGGPDTQYI.

This clonotype has just a few counts. The chain uses TRBV20-1 and TRBJ2-5; 7 bases are shared with TRBD2. There are 15 residues in the CDR3. With V trimmed by 5 bases and J by 5 bases, 14 bases remained unmatched. CDR1 and CDR2 from the germline V gene are DFQATT and SNEGSKA (reference sequence). The CDR3 DNA follows: TGCAGTGCTCCTGGACTGGGGAGGGCAAGGGAGACCCAGTACTTC. As protein: CSAPGLGRARETQYF.